Listed below are T cell receptor beta chains from one sample, sequenced in a study of vaccination and CD4 T cells after COVID-19. MiXCR was run by TCRdb on the PCR reads, yielding one entry per CDR3 protein. This sample has about 21,000 distinct CDR3 sequences, with approximately 40% found just once. These receptors have no known antigen. Sample: CD4+ T cells from blood, cultured in vitro, taken before SARS-CoV-2 vaccination. These receptors were obtained from a human donor who had recovered from COVID-19. Both conserved end residues are trimmed from each CDR3.

V,J,CDR3
TRBV6-2/TRBV6-3,TRBJ1-1,ASRRRDLNTEAF
TRBV7-2,TRBJ1-1,ASSLHRGGGDTEAF
TRBV27,TRBJ1-5,ASSLGQGSNQPQH
TRBV7-2,TRBJ2-3,ASSPRRGRGGRDTQY
TRBV7-6,TRBJ1-6,ASSLDPGEASPLH
TRBV6-2/TRBV6-3,TRBJ2-7,ASSYSRLAGGPYEQY
TRBV12-3/TRBV12-4,TRBJ1-1,ASIRQGNTEAF
TRBV2,TRBJ1-6,ASSGQSQEALH
TRBV7-9,TRBJ2-7,ASSDGDRAYEQY
TRBV7-2,TRBJ1-2,ASSPHPEVRPEGYT
TRBV6-5,TRBJ2-7,ASSFGQGASYEQY
TRBV19,TRBJ1-1,ASSSQFILTEAF
TRBV19,TRBJ2-7,ASTPEGENEQY
TRBV24-1,TRBJ1-2,ATSDSTQTYGYT
TRBV20-1,TRBJ2-3,SASGTSGPDTDTQY
TRBV7-9,TRBJ1-6,ASSPDGRGSPLH
TRBV20-1,TRBJ1-5,SARKGPSQPQH
TRBV19,TRBJ1-2,ASSIGTGILYGYT
TRBV5-4,TRBJ2-2,ASSPSGQGALTGELF
TRBV20-1,TRBJ2-3,SAREVIGDLSTDTQY
TRBV12-3/TRBV12-4,TRBJ2-3,ASSFERGGRGTQY
TRBV7-2,TRBJ1-1,ASSLVSRGEAF
TRBV5-1,TRBJ1-2,ASSLEVNYGYT
TRBV6-1,TRBJ1-2,ASGRQSTYYGYT
TRBV6-5,TRBJ1-2,ASSSRRHLNYGYT
TRBV15,TRBJ2-7,ATSFGDGGEQY
TRBV12-3/TRBV12-4,TRBJ1-1,ASSNYQGAEAF
TRBV11-3,TRBJ2-1,ASSLRGEADEQF
TRBV6-5,TRBJ1-2,ASSFATGSGGYT
TRBV20-1,TRBJ1-5,SASRGRVRDQPQH
TRBV20-1,TRBJ2-1,SALSGGAGRYNEQF
TRBV6-5,TRBJ1-1,ASSYDTPGQGGTEAF
TRBV11-2,TRBJ2-7,ASSLESGGYEQY